This T cell receptor (beta chain) was recovered during a study of OX40 agonist ivuxolimab in advanced cancers. Whole-study context: All patients had ivuxolimab intravenously every 2 weeks at 0.01 to 10 mg/kg. Dose-escalation patients had hepatocellular carcinoma, melanoma, renal cell or head and neck cancer. Three partial responders included one hepatocellular carcinoma patient and two cutaneous melanoma patients.

V was shortened by 0 bases and J by 8 bases, with 19 bases between the two germline ends. The germline CDR1 and CDR2 sequences are SNHLY and FYNNEI. This CDR3 is built from 17 residues. Repertoires were generated with immunoSEQ multiplex PCR, while TCRdb's copy carries only in-frame clones and drops some. The sample has about 67,000 clones; 80% to 95% are singletons. On cycle 4 day 1 and cycle 7 day 1, as well as at baseline, blood was sampled. This TCR was recovered from an adult with an advanced solid tumor such as melanoma, head and neck, liver or kidney cancer. The sample here was CD4+ or CD8+ T cells sorted from blood, taken in a trial of the OX40 agonist ivuxolimab. The chain is built from TRBV2 and TRBJ1-4; tentative D call: TRBD1 (5 bases). Written as DNA, the CDR3 is TGTGCCAGCAGTGAAGCCCCGGGTGGGGGGACGTCAGAAAAACTGTTTTTT. It translates to CASSEAPGGGTSEKLFF.